Below are 5 T cell receptor beta chains sequenced from a single sample in a study of T cells after yellow fever vaccination. TCRdb fed the 5' RACE reads into MiXCR, producing one record per CDR3 protein. The data contain approximately 160,000 distinct CDR3 sequences, roughly 6.2% of them singletons. The specimen comprised CD4+ T cells sorted from PBMCs, sampled on the day of the first yellow fever vaccination. Receptor source: a man younger than 30 who received the YFV17D yellow fever vaccine.

This clonotype appeared a few times. The rearrangement uses TRBV20-1 and TRBJ1-5, with D perhaps matching TRBD1 (5 bases). CDR3 length equals 14 residues. The V gene's germline CDR1 is DFQATT and CDR2 SNEGSKA (reference sequence). V was pared by 3 bases and J by 5 bases, with 14 bases between. The CDR3 nucleotides are TGCAGTGCTAGGACCGGGACCCGCGATCAGCCCCAGCATTTT. It specifies CSARTGTRDQPQHF.

This clonotype was seen many times. The chain links TRBV6-2 or TRBV6-3 to TRBJ2-1, with 9 bases identical to TRBD1. There are 14 residues in the CDR3. After removal of 6 bases from V and 6 bases from J, the junction contained 6 bases not matched to a gene. Germline V lookup: CDR1 MNHEY, CDR2 SVGEGT. CDR3 coding DNA: TGTGCCAGCAGCCGGGACAGGGCTCTCAATGAGCAGTTCTTC. This codes for CASSRDRALNEQFF.

This clonotype has only a few counts. The gene calls are TRBV4-2 and TRBJ2-2; 8 nucleotides agree with TRBD1. Per the germline V gene, CDR1 is LGHNA and CDR2 is YNFKEQ. Trimming at V came to 3 bases and at J to 9 bases, leaving 9 bases not matched to a gene. The length of the CDR3 is 15 residues. CDR3 nucleotide sequence: TGTGCCAGCAGCCACTCTGGACAGGGATCACGGGAGCTGTTTTTT. It yields the protein CASSHSGQGSRELFF.

The chain employs TRBV4-1 and TRBJ2-7, with 10 bases fitting TRBD2. Looked up from germline, CDR1 is MGHRA and CDR2 is YSYEKL. The J segment lost 4 bases and the V segment lost 1 base, leaving 4 bases of the junction unmatched. This CDR3 comprises 15 residues. The CDR3 loop is CASSQGLAGVYEQYF. Written as DNA, the CDR3 is TGCGCCAGCAGCCAAGGCCTAGCGGGGGTGTACGAGCAGTACTTC.

This clonotype was counted many times. The rearrangement links TRBV6-1 to TRBJ2-6, with TRBD1 as a possible D gene (6 bases). The V gene's germline CDR1 is MNHNS and CDR2 SASEGT. Trimming took off 8 bases at V and 0 bases at J, with 14 bases between the two ends. The CDR3 covers 16 residues. This CDR3 is CASFHTGFSGANVLTF. CDR3 DNA sequence: TGTGCCAGCTTTCATACAGGGTTCTCTGGGGCCAACGTCCTGACTTTC.